A single sample is the source of the 13 T cell receptor beta chains below, sequenced in a study of regulatory T cells in long-lasting Graves disease. Regarding time point: newly diagnosed GD, antithyroid drugs for less than 3 months. The TCR library used RNA extracted from PBMCs. Sequencing libraries for TCR beta were prepared with iRepertoire HTBI primers and Arm-PCR of CDR3 regions. TCRdb re-called the multiplex PCR reads with MiXCR, one entry per CDR3 protein. The sample records a few hundred thousand distinct CDR3 sequences, roughly a sixth being singletons. This same sample was also taken into another study, of T cells in Graves' hyperthyroidism and ophthalmopathy.

Here the sequenced sample was peripheral blood mononuclear cells (PBMCs), taken at new diagnosis, from a patient treated with antithyroid drugs. All receptors come from a man aged 35 to 55 with Graves disease.

Notes on this clonotype: One junction end does not reproduce the germline sequence, and a read error may be involved. V usage is TRBV6-2 or TRBV6-3 and J usage is TRBJ2-3; TRBD2 is a possible D gene (5 bases). From germline, CDR1 is MNHEY and CDR2 SVGEGT. The CDR3 spans 16 residues. CDR3 residues: CASSESSPGVADAQYF. The DNA of the CDR3 is TGTGCCAGCAGTGAGTCTAGCCCCGGGGTTGCAGATGCGCAGTATTTT.

The sample holds many counts of this clonotype. The chain couples TRBV3-1 to TRBJ2-3; D not resolved. CDR1 and CDR2 from the germline V gene are LGHDT and YNNKEL (reference sequence). The V gene lost 5 bases and the J gene lost 6 bases, with 12 bases spanning the gap. The CDR3 is made up of 13 amino acids. The CDR3 DNA reads as TGTGCCAGCAGCATAAGTATGAGGGATACGCAGTATTTT. Encoded protein: CASSISMRDTQYF.

The V call is TRBV2, the J call TRBJ2-2; 7 bases are shared with TRBD2. CDR1 is SNHLY, CDR2 FYNNEI, per germline. J lost 5 bases, V lost 4 bases, and 4 bases had no gene match. The CDR3 has 14 amino acids. The CDR3 sequence: CASSGGTKTGELFF. The DNA of the CDR3 is TGTGCCAGCAGTGGAGGGACTAAGACCGGGGAGCTGTTTTTT. The full variable domain, its missing parts supplied by reference TRBV2 and TRBJ2-2, is EPEVTQTPSHQVTQMGQEVILRCVPISNHLYFYWYRQILGQKVEFLVSFYNNEISEKSEIFDDQFSVERPDGSNFTLKIRSTKLEDSAMYFCASSGGTKTGELFFGEGSRLTVL.

Only a few counts were recorded for this clonotype. The J gene is TRBJ2-1, the V gene TRBV10-3; TRBD2 agrees at 10 bases. The CDR3 is 17 amino acids. Per the germline V gene, CDR1 is ENHRY and CDR2 is SYGVKD. V shed 0 bases, J shed 9 bases, and the junction held 11 bases outside the gene matches. CDR3 nucleotides: TGTGCCATCAGTGAGTCGACGGGGAGCGGGGGGGCTGCTGAGCAGTTCTTC. Its translation: CAISESTGSGGAAEQFF.

The chain recombines TRBV12-3 or TRBV12-4 with TRBJ1-1; D is uncertain. The CDR3 spans 14 residues. Trimming took 7 bases from V and 8 from J, leaving 20 bases between them. CDR3 sequence: CASTPPPRRREAFF. Here the CDR3 DNA reads TGTGCCAGCACCCCCCCCCCCCGGAGGCGGGAAGCTTTCTTT.

This clonotype turned up a few times. The chain is built from TRBV6-1 and TRBJ1-1; 7 bases map to TRBD1. This CDR3 spans 14 amino acids. Germline CDR1 is MNHNS and CDR2 is SASEGT. V dropped 2 bases and J dropped 3; count of bases not matched to a gene: 3. The CDR3 nucleotides are TGTGCCAGCAGTGAAAAGACAGGGTACACTGAAGCTTTCTTT. This gives the protein CASSEKTGYTEAFF.

Concerning this clonotype: The DNA is left out, because the CDR3 cannot be placed on it with certainty; the CDR3 is given as TCRdb lists it. The rearrangement uses TRBV28 and TRBJ2-5; the table names TRBD2, a call not compared with the DNA. CDR1 is MDHEN, CDR2 SYDVKM, per germline. The CDR3 comprises 23 residues, both ends counted. The CDR3 region is CASRRRTSGYYEQYFGPGETQYF.

In its sample, this clonotype was seen many times. The chain uses TRBV7-2 and TRBJ1-1; D remains ambiguous. Germline V lookup: CDR1 SGHTA, CDR2 FQGNSA. The CDR3 totals 13 residues. Trimming removed 6 bases from V and 0 bases from J, with 8 bases in between. CDR3 DNA sequence: TGTGCCAGCAGTTTAAGGATGAACACTGAAGCTTTCTTT. Translating it yields CASSLRMNTEAFF. Variable domain in full (rest from reference TRBV7-2 and TRBJ1-1): GAGVSQSPSNKVTEKGKDVELRCDPISGHTALYWYRQSLGQGLEFLIYFQGNSAPDKSGLPSDRFSAERTGGSVSTLTIQRTQQEDSAVYLCASSLRMNTEAFFGQGTRLTVV.

The rearrangement joins TRBV4-2 to TRBJ1-6; TRBD1 matches at 7 bases. V was clipped by 3 bases and J by 4 bases; unmatched bases: 9. The CDR3 is 17 amino acids. Germline assignment: CDR1 LGHNA and CDR2 YNFKEQ. DNA for the CDR3: TGTGCCAGCAGCCATCTAGGGGACAGATCTTATAATTCACCCCTCCACTTT. Translation gives CASSHLGDRSYNSPLHF.

The J gene is TRBJ1-1, the V gene TRBV20-1; no clear D. V was clipped by 6 bases and J by 6 bases, with 20 bases between them. Germline V lookup: CDR1 DFQATT, CDR2 SNEGSKA (reference sequence). The CDR3 is 14 residues long. The CDR3: CSALISAAKSEAFF. CDR3 bases: TGCAGTGCCCTCATCTCGGCCGCTAAATCTGAAGCTTTCTTT.

This clonotype was seen at least ten times. The V call is TRBV27, the J call TRBJ2-7, with 8 bases lining up with TRBD1. There are 13 residues in the CDR3. J was trimmed by 4 bases and V by 6 bases; bases with no gene match: 5. Germline values: CDR1 MNHEY, CDR2 SMNVEV (reference sequence). CDR3 bases: TGTGCCAGCAGACGGACAGGGCGGTACGAGCAGTACTTC. Its protein product is CASRRTGRYEQYF.

This clonotype was seen more than once but under ten times. A read error may be the cause here, since a much bigger clone is one base away. The chain employs TRBV24-1 and TRBJ2-3, with 12 bases aligning to TRBD2. There are 17 residues in the CDR3. J gave up 6 bases and V 5 bases, and 11 bases lay outside the gene matches. The V gene's germline CDR1 is KGHDR and CDR2 SFDVKD. In nucleotides, the CDR3 is TGTGCCACCAGTGGCGCTAGCGGGGGGGCACTATGGGATACGCAGTATTTT. This translates into CATSGASGGALWDTQYF.

This clonotype was counted ten times or more. The V gene is TRBV12-3 or TRBV12-4, the J gene TRBJ1-4; 7 bases fit TRBD1. The CDR3 consists of 15 residues. The junction had 9 bases not matched to a gene; V was cut back by 4 bases and J by 7 bases. The CDR3 region has the DNA TGTGCCAGCAGTTCGACTCGACAGGGTCCTGAAAAACTGTTTTTT. Its protein is CASSSTRQGPEKLFF.